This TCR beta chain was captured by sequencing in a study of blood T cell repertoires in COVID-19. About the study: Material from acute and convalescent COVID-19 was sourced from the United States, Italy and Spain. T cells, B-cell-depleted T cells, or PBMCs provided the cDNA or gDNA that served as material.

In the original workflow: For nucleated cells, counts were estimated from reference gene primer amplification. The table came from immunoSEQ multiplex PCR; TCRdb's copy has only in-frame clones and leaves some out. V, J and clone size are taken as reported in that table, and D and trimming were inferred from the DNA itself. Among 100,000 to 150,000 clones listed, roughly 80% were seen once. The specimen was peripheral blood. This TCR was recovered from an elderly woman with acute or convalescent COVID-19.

The CDR3, as DNA: TGTGCCAGCAGGCTTACGGGACAGGGCACATCCGAGCAGTACTTC. Translation: CASRLTGQGTSEQYF. V usage is TRBV5-5 and J usage is TRBJ2-7; the match to TRBD1 covers 9 bases. Per the germline V gene, CDR1 is SGHKS and CDR2 is YYEKEE (reference sequence). V dropped 5 bases and J dropped 6; count of bases not matched to a gene: 12. The CDR3 totals 15 residues.